The 16 T cell receptor beta chains listed next were all sequenced from one sample in a study of blood T cell repertoires in COVID-19. Clones were sequenced by immunoSEQ multiplex PCR, and TCRdb holds only the in-frame ones, with some missing. The sample has about 300,000 clones, around 88% seen once; the top ten hold roughly 6.9%. Sequencing used peripheral blood. The receptors derive from a woman aged 25 to 45 who had recovered from COVID-19.

The CDR3 DNA sequence: TGTGCCAGCAGCGTAGAGGCTAGCGGGGGGTTCAGCACAGATACGCAGTATTTT. Protein: CASSVEASGGFSTDTQYF. This chain links TRBV9 with TRBJ2-3, with 11 bases matching TRBD2. This CDR3 spans 18 amino acids. Germline V lookup: CDR1 SGDLS, CDR2 YYNGEE. With 0 bases clipped from V and 0 bases from J, the junction kept 6 bases outside the gene matches.

The V gene is TRBV7-9, the J gene TRBJ2-1, with TRBD2 matching over 11 bases. From germline, CDR1 is SEHNR and CDR2 FQNEAQ (reference sequence). With 4 bases clipped from V and 9 bases from J, the junction kept 5 bases outside the gene matches. CDR3 length: 14 residues. Written as DNA, the CDR3 is TGTGCCAGCAGCTCAAGCGGGACTAGCGGTGAGCAGTTCTTC. Protein: CASSSSGTSGEQFF.

The chain employs TRBV4-3 and TRBJ1-5, with 7 bases matching TRBD1. The CDR3 has 16 amino acids. The germline CDR1 and CDR2 sequences are LGHNA and YSLEER. V was pared by 0 bases and J by 9 bases, with 11 bases of the junction left unmatched. The CDR3 sequence is CASSQDHRQGLTPQHF. DNA of the CDR3: TGCGCCAGCAGCCAAGATCACCGACAGGGACTTACGCCCCAGCATTTT.

As concerns this clone: Its ends do not fully match the called genes, so a read error is possible. V gene TRBV2 combines with J gene TRBJ1-1; D perhaps matches TRBD1 (5 bases). The CDR3 totals 16 residues. Germline lookup yields CDR1 SNHLY and CDR2 FYNNEI. The CDR3: CASSEGAGIMNTEAFF. CDR3 coding DNA: TGTGCCAGCAGCGAAGGGGCAGGGATTATGAACACTGAAGCTTTCTTT.

This chain uses TRBV4-1 with TRBJ1-6; D perhaps matches TRBD1 (6 bases). There are 15 residues in the CDR3. The germline CDR1 and CDR2 sequences are MGHRA and YSYEKL. The V and J ends lost 0 bases and 7 bases respectively, with 10 bases between them. The CDR3 is CASSQEGRGNSPLHF. In nucleotides, the CDR3 is TGCGCCAGCAGCCAAGAAGGCAGGGGAAATTCACCCCTCCACTTT.

This chain joins TRBV5-1 and TRBJ1-2; perhaps TRBD1 as D (6 bases). Trimming pared 4 bases from V and 6 bases from J, leaving 13 bases between. The CDR3 length is 13 residues. Per germline, CDR1 SGHRS and CDR2 YFSETQ. The CDR3 sequence: CASSPQGYDGYTF. CDR3 in DNA: TGCGCCAGCAGCCCGCAGGGGTACGATGGCTACACCTTC.

V gene TRBV5-1 combines with J gene TRBJ2-3; no firm D call. V lost 5 bases and J lost 4, with 14 bases in between. Looked up from germline, CDR1 is SGHRS and CDR2 is YFSETQ. The CDR3 has 14 amino acids. CDR3 nucleotide sequence: TGCGCCAGCAGTGACCCTGAAGGAGCAGATACGCAGTATTTT. Its translation is CASSDPEGADTQYF.

The chain couples TRBV6-4 to TRBJ1-2, with a possible D match to TRBD1 (5 bases). CDR3 length: 14 amino acids. V lost 3 bases to trimming and J lost 7 bases, with 15 bases between them. From germline, CDR1 is MRHNA and CDR2 SNTAGT. CDR3 sequence reads: CASSETFTGAGYTF. CDR3 bases: TGTGCCAGCAGTGAAACGTTCACAGGAGCTGGCTACACCTTC.

This chain joins TRBV19 and TRBJ1-4; 9 bases map to TRBD1. CDR1 is LNHDA, CDR2 SQIVND, per germline (reference sequence). The J segment lost 10 bases and the V segment lost 9 bases, leaving 6 bases of the junction unmatched. CDR3 length equals 12 residues. CDR3 bases: TGTGCCAGCCGGGACAGGGAGGGAAAACTGTTTTTT. Residues: CASRDREGKLFF.

V usage is TRBV28 and J usage is TRBJ1-1; D is perhaps TRBD1 (6 bases). The CDR3 extends over 12 amino acids. Germline CDR1 MDHEN, CDR2 SYDVKM. V lost 8 bases, J lost 6 bases, and 13 bases lay in between. The CDR3 nucleotides are TGTGCCAGCGGGGGCCACGGGGCTGAAGCTTTCTTT. Translating it yields CASGGHGAEAFF.

The rearrangement uses TRBV2 and TRBJ1-5; D may be TRBD1 (5 bases). Germline assignment: CDR1 SNHLY and CDR2 FYNNEI. CDR3 length: 14 amino acids. Trimming pared 7 bases from V and 9 bases from J, leaving 19 bases between. CDR3 DNA: TGTGCCAGCAAAGGAGAACAGGTTGGGTGGCCCCAGCATTTT. It codes for CASKGEQVGWPQHF.

This chain links TRBV7-6 with TRBJ1-1, with TRBD1 matching over 11 bases. V lost 5 bases to trimming and J lost 0 bases; unmatched junction nucleotides: 11. The CDR3 extends over 18 amino acids. The germline CDR1 and CDR2 sequences are SGHVS and FNYEAQ. CDR3 amino acids: CASSLLPGTGGMNTEAFF. The CDR3, as DNA: TGTGCCAGCAGCCTACTACCCGGGACAGGGGGAATGAACACTGAAGCTTTCTTT.

In nucleotides, the CDR3 is TGTGCCAGCAGCACCACAGATCTGAACACTGAAGCTTTCTTT. It specifies CASSTTDLNTEAFF. The genes are TRBV7-9 and TRBJ1-1, with D uncertain. Trimming pared 5 bases from V and 0 bases from J, leaving 10 bases between. The CDR3 is 14 residues long. The germline V gene encodes CDR1 SEHNR and CDR2 FQNEAQ (reference sequence).

The gene calls are TRBV4-3 and TRBJ1-5; D possibly corresponds to TRBD1 (5 bases). The CDR3 totals 17 residues. The V gene's germline CDR1 is LGHNA and CDR2 YSLEER. V lost 0 bases and J 0 bases, leaving 12 bases between the germline ends. The CDR3 DNA is TGCGCCAGCAGCCAAGACGCCCGGGGGGGTAGCAATCAGCCCCAGCATTTT. This encodes CASSQDARGGSNQPQHF.

The chain employs TRBV7-9 and TRBJ2-3; 9 bases line up with TRBD1. CDR1 and CDR2 from the germline V gene are SEHNR and FQNEAQ (reference sequence). The trim removed 10 bases at V and 0 bases at J, leaving 2 bases unmatched. The CDR3 runs 13 residues. As DNA, the CDR3 is TGTGCCACCGGACAGGGGAGCACAGATACGCAGTATTTT. Protein: CATGQGSTDTQYF. Full variable domain (missing parts from reference TRBV7-9 and TRBJ2-3): DTGVSQNPRHKITKRGQNVTFRCDPISEHNRLYWYRQTLGQGPEFLTYFQNEAQLEKSRLLSDRFSAERPKGSFSTLEIQRTEQGDSAMYLCATGQGSTDTQYFGPGTRLTVL.

The chain has TRBV19 and TRBJ1-5; no reliable D call. The germline V gene has CDR1 LNHDA and CDR2 SQIVND (reference sequence). The CDR3 extends over 16 amino acids. The V gene lost 4 bases and the J gene lost 0 bases, with 13 bases spanning the gap. CDR3 protein: CASSRGNNYSNQPQHF. CDR3 nucleotide sequence: TGTGCCAGTAGTAGAGGGAACAACTATAGCAATCAGCCCCAGCATTTT.